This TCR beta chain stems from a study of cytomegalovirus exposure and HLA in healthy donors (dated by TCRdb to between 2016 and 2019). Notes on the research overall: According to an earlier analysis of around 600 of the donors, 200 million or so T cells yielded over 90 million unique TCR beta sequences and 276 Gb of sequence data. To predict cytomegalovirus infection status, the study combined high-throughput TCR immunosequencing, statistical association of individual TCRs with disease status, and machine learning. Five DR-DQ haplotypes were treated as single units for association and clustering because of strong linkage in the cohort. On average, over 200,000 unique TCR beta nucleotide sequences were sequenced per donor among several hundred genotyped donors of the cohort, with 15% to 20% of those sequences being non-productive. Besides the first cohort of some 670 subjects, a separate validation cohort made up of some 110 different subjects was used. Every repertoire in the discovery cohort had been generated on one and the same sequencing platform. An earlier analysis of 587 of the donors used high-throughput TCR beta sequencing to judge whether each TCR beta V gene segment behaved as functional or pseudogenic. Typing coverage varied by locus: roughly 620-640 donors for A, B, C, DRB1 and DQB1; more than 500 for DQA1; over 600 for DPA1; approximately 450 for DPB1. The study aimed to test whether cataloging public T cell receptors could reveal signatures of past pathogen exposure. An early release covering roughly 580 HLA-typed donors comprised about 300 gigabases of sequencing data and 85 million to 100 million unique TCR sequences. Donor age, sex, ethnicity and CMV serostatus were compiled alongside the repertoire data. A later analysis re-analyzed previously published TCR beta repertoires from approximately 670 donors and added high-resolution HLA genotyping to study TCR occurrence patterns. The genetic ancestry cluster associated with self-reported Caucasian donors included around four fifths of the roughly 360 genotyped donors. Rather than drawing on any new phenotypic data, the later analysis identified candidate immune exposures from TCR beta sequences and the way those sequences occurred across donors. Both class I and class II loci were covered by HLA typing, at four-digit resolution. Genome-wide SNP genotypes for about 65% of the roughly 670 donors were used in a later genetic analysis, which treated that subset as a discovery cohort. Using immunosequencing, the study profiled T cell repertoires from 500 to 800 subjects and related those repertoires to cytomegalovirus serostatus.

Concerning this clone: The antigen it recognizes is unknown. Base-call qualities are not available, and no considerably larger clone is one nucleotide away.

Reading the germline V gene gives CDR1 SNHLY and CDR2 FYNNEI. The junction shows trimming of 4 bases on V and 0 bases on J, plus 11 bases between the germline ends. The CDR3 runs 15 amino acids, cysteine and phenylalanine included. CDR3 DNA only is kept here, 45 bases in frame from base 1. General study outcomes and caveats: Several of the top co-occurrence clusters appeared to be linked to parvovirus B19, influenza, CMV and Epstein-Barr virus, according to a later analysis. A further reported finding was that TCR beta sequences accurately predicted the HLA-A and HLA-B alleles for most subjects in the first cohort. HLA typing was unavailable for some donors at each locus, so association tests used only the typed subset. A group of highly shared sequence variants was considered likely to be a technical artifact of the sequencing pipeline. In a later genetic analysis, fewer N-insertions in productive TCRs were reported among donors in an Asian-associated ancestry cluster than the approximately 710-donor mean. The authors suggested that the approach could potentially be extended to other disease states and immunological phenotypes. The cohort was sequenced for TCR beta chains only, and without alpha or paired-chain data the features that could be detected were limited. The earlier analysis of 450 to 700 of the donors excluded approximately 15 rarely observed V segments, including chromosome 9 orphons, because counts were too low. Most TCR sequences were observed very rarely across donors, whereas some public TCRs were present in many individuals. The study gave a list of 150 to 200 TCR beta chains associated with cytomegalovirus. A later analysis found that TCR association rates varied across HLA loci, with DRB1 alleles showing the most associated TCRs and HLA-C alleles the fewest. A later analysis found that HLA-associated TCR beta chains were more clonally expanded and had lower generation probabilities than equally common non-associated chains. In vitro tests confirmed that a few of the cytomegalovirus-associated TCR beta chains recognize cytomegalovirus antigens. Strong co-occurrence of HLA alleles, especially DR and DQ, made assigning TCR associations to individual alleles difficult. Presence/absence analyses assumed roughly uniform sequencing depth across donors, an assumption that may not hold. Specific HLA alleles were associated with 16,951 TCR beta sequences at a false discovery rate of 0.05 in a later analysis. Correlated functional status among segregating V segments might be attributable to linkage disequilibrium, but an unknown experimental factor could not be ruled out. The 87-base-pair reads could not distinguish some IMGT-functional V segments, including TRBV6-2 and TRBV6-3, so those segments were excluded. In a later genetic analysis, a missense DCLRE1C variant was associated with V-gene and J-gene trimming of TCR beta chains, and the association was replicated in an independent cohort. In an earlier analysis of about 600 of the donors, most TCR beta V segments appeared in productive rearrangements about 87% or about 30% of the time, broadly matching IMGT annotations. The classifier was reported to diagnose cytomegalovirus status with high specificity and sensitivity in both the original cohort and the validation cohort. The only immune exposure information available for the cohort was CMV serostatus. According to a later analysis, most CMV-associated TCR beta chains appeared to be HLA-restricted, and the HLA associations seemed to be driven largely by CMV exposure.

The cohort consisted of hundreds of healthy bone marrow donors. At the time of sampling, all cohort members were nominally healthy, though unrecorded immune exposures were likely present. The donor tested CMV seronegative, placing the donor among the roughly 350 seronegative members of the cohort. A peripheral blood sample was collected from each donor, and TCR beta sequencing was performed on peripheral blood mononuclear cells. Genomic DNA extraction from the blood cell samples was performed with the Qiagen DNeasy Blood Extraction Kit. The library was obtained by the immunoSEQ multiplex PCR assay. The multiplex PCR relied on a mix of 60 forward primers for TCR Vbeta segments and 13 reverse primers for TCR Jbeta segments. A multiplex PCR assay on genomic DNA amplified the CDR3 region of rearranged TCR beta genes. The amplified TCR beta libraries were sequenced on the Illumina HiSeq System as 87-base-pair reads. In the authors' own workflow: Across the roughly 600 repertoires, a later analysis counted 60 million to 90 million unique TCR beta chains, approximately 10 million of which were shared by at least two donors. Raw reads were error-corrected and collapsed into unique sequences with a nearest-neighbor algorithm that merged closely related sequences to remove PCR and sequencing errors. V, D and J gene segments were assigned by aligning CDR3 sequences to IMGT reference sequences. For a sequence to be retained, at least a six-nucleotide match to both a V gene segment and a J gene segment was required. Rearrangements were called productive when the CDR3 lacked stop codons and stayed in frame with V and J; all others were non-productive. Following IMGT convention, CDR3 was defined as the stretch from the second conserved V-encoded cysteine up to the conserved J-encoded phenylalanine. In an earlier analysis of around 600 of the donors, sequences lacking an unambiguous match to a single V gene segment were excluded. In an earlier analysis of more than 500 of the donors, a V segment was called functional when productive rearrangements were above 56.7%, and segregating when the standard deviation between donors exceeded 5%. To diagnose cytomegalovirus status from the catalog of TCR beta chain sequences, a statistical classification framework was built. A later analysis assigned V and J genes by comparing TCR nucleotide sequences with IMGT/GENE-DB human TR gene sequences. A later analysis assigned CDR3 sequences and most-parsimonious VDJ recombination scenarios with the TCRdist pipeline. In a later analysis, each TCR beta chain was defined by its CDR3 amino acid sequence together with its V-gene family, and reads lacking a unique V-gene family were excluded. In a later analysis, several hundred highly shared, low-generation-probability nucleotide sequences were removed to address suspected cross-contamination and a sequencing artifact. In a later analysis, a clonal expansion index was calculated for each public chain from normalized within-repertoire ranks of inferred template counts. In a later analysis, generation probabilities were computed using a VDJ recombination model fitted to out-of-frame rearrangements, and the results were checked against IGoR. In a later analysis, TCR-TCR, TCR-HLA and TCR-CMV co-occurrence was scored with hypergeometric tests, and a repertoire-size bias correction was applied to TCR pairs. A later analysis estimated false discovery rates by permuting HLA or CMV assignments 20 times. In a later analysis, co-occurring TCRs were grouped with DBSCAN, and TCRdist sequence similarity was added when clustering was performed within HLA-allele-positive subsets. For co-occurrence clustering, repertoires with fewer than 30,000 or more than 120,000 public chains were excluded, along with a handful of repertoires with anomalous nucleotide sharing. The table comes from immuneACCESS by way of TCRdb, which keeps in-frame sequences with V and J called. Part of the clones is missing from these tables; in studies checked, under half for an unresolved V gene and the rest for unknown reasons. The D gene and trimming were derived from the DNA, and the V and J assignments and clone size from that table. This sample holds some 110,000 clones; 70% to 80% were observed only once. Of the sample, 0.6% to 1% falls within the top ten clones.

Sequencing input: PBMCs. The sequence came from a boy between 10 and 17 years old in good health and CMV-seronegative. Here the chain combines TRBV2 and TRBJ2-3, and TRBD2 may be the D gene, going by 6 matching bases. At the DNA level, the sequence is TGTGCCAGCAGTGTTGACGGGAGAAGCACAGATACGCAGTATTTT. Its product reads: CASSVDGRSTDTQYF. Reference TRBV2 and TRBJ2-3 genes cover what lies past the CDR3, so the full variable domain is EPEVTQTPSHQVTQMGQEVILRCVPISNHLYFYWYRQILGQKVEFLVSFYNNEISEKSEIFDDQFSVERPDGSNFTLKIRSTKLEDSAMYFCASSVDGRSTDTQYFGPGTRLTVL.